The source of this T cell receptor (beta chain) is a study of blood T cell repertoires in COVID-19. This CDR3 has 18 residues. V dropped 4 bases and J dropped 4 bases, with 27 bases sitting between them. The germline CDR1 and CDR2 sequences are SGHRS and YFSETQ. The table came from immunoSEQ multiplex PCR; TCRdb's copy has only in-frame clones and leaves some out. The table has 200,000 to 250,000 clones, roughly 85% seen once; the top ten hold 3.6%. This chain joins TRBV5-1 and TRBJ2-7; TRBD2 is a possible D gene (7 bases). This TCR came from a middle-aged woman who had been exposed to COVID-19. Material for sequencing was PBMCs or T cells enriched from blood (not recorded which). The CDR3 nucleotides read TGCGCCAGCAGCCAACCTTCCCCGATGGGGGGGCGCGGTTACGAGCAGTACTTC. It is translated as CASSQPSPMGGRGYEQYF.